One and the same sample provided the 23 T cell receptor beta chains below, sequenced in a study of T cells in tuberculosis. Sequenced by immunoSEQ multiplex PCR; TCRdb stores in-frame clones only, minus some. The data hold some 26,000 clones, with approximately 90% observed a single time. Sequencing was performed on PBMCs. These receptors all come from a donor aged 10 to 29 with latent tuberculosis or without tuberculosis infection. Some clones in this sample may be carry-over from other donors' samples.

This chain links TRBV5-1 with TRBJ1-2; 8 bases are shared with TRBD1. The V gene end was trimmed by 3 bases and the J gene end by 8 bases; junction bases not matched to a gene: 6. Germline V gives CDR1 SGHRS, CDR2 YFSETQ. This CDR3 comprises 13 residues. The CDR3 loop reads CASSSIRTGGYTF. DNA for the CDR3: TGCGCCAGCAGCTCGATACGGACAGGGGGCTACACCTTC. The whole variable domain, remainder taken from reference TRBV5-1 and TRBJ1-2, is KAGVTQTPRYLIKTRGQQVTLSCSPISGHRSVSWYQQTPGQGLQFLFEYFSETQRNKGNFPGRFSGRQFSNSRSEMNVSTLELGDSALYLCASSSIRTGGYTFGSGTRLTVV.

The chain links TRBV2 to TRBJ2-2, with TRBD2 identical over 9 bases. Germline V gives CDR1 SNHLY, CDR2 FYNNEI. V trimming: 8 bases; J trimming: 5 bases; junction bases outside the gene matches: 9. The length of the CDR3 is 15 residues. The CDR3 spells CASRTTSGGTGELFF. CDR3 coding DNA: TGTGCCAGCCGCACAACAAGCGGGGGGACCGGGGAGCTGTTTTTT.

This clone was counted once. The chain couples TRBV19 to TRBJ2-1, with D perhaps TRBD2 (6 bases). V lost 1 base, J lost 7 bases, and 11 bases lay in between. Germline V gene lookup returns CDR1 LNHDA and CDR2 SQIVND (reference sequence). The CDR3 is 14 amino acids. The CDR3 nucleotides read TGTGCCAGTAGTATAGTGGGACTCGCAAATGAGCAGTTCTTC. Its protein product is CASSIVGLANEQFF.

The chain joins TRBV25-1 to TRBJ2-3, with D possibly matching TRBD2 (6 bases). CDR3 length: 16 residues. Between the trimmed V and J ends, which lost 1 base and 8 bases, there was a span of 19 bases. Germline CDR1 and CDR2: MGHDK and SYGVNS. The CDR3 loop reads CASSESSWGDRGTQYF. DNA for the CDR3: TGTGCCAGCAGTGAATCCTCCTGGGGGGACCGGGGTACGCAGTATTTT.

The rearrangement joins TRBV7-9 to TRBJ2-2, with TRBD1 matching over 10 bases. Germline lookup yields CDR1 SEHNR and CDR2 FQNEAQ (reference sequence). The CDR3 totals 17 residues. The ends lost 5 bases at V and 0 bases at J; junction bases unmatched: 6. CDR3 in DNA: TGTGCCAGCAGCCCCTGGACAGGGGGTGCGAACACCGGGGAGCTGTTTTTT. Its protein is CASSPWTGGANTGELFF.

A few counts support this clone. This sequence joins TRBV6-6 and TRBJ1-5; no definite D call. Germline CDR1 and CDR2: MNHNY and SVGAGI (reference sequence). The V end lost 3 bases, the J end lost 7 bases, and 16 bases lay between the germline ends. CDR3 length equals 15 residues. CDR3: CASSYMAPWQQPQHF. CDR3 coding DNA: TGTGCCAGCAGTTATATGGCTCCCTGGCAGCAGCCCCAGCATTTT.

The chain has TRBV4-2 and TRBJ2-7, with D possibly being TRBD2 (5 bases). V lost 2 bases, J lost 5 bases, and 13 bases lay in between. Germline V gene sequence: CDR1 LGHNA, CDR2 YNFKEQ. This CDR3 spans 14 amino acids. CDR3 protein: CASSQMVGVDEQYF. CDR3 coding DNA: TGTGCCAGCAGCCAAATGGTGGGAGTTGACGAGCAGTACTTC.

The V and J genes are TRBV19 and TRBJ2-3; 8 bases map to TRBD2. J gave up 2 bases and V 3 bases, and 7 bases lay outside the gene matches. The CDR3 is made up of 16 amino acids. CDR1 is LNHDA, CDR2 SQIVND, per germline (reference sequence). The DNA of the CDR3 is TGTGCCAGTAGTATCTGGGCGGGGGGACCCACAGATACGCAGTATTTT. Amino acids: CASSIWAGGPTDTQYF. Full variable domain (remainder filled in from reference TRBV19 and TRBJ2-3): DGGITQSPKYLFRKEGQNVTLSCEQNLNHDAMYWYRQDPGQGLRLIYYSQIVNDFQKGDIAEGYSVSREKKESFPLTVTSAQKNPTAFYLCASSIWAGGPTDTQYFGPGTRLTVL.

The chain is built from TRBV6-4 and TRBJ1-2; 11 bases match TRBD1. V trimming: 7 bases; J trimming: 1 base; junction bases outside the gene matches: 8. This CDR3 region has 16 residues. The V gene's germline CDR1 is MRHNA and CDR2 SNTAGT. CDR3 in amino acids: CASTPDRGPYNYGYTF. Written as DNA, the CDR3 is TGTGCCAGCACCCCGGACAGGGGGCCGTATAACTATGGCTACACCTTC.

The chain joins TRBV30 to TRBJ2-1, with D uncertain. CDR1 is GTSNPN, CDR2 SVGIG, per germline (reference sequence). V gave up 2 bases and J gave up 7 bases, with 15 bases separating them. This CDR3 spans 14 amino acids. CDR3 sequence: CAWSIGRPRNEQFF. DNA for the CDR3: TGTGCCTGGAGTATCGGTCGCCCTAGGAATGAGCAGTTCTTC.

The gene calls are TRBV27 and TRBJ2-7; a possible D gene is TRBD2 (5 bases). The CDR3 is 16 residues long. Between the trimmed V and J ends, which lost 0 bases and 0 bases, there was a span of 12 bases. Germline CDR1 reads MNHEY; CDR2 reads SMNVEV (reference sequence). The DNA of the CDR3 is TGTGCCAGCAGTTTATCGAGGGCATCCCCCTCCTACGAGCAGTACTTC. Protein sequence: CASSLSRASPSYEQYF.

The V and J genes are TRBV6-6 and TRBJ1-1; D is possibly TRBD1 (6 bases). This CDR3 has 16 residues. CDR1 MNHNY and CDR2 SVGAGI come from the germline V gene (reference sequence). Trimming removed 7 bases at V and 3 bases at J, with 21 bases between. The CDR3 DNA sequence: TGTGCCAGCACCACTACAGGGCCTTACCTCGACACTGAAGCTTTCTTT. It specifies CASTTTGPYLDTEAFF.

CDR3 residues: CASSDATGGRIAEAFF. The CDR3 DNA sequence: TGTGCCAGCAGTGACGCAACAGGGGGTCGCATCGCTGAAGCTTTCTTT. This chain joins TRBV6-4 and TRBJ1-1; the match to TRBD1 covers 8 bases. V shed 2 bases and J 6 bases; nucleotides not matched to a gene: 11. This CDR3 has 16 amino acids. Germline values: CDR1 MRHNA, CDR2 SNTAGT.

The chain uses TRBV7-9 and TRBJ1-4; tentative D call: TRBD1 (5 bases). Trimming removed 4 bases from V and 7 bases from J, with 10 bases in between. The V gene's germline CDR1 is SEHNR and CDR2 FQNEAQ (reference sequence). This CDR3 spans 13 amino acids. The CDR3 region is CASSSRGGEKLFF. The CDR3 region has the DNA TGTGCCAGCAGCTCCCGGGGGGGTGAAAAACTGTTTTTT.

The chain combines TRBV6-5 with TRBJ2-1, with TRBD1 as a possible D gene (5 bases). The CDR3 is 13 residues long. Germline CDR1 is MNHEY and CDR2 is SVGAGI. The V end was cut by 2 bases, the J end by 8 bases, with 10 bases between. CDR3 loop: CASSYAGYDEQFF. CDR3 coding DNA: TGTGCCAGCAGTTACGCAGGGTACGATGAGCAGTTCTTC.

The rearrangement links TRBV30 to TRBJ1-2; no definite D call. The V end lost 0 bases, the J end lost 10 bases, and 12 bases lay between the germline ends. The CDR3 loop spans 12 amino acids. Germline V CDR1 and CDR2: GTSNPN, SVGIG (reference sequence). Here the CDR3 reads CAWSVMATLYTF. Here the CDR3 DNA reads TGTGCCTGGAGTGTAATGGCGACTCTCTACACCTTC.

J is TRBJ2-3 and V is TRBV5-1, with 9 bases matching TRBD1. V lost 5 bases and J lost 3; bases outside the gene matches: 4. CDR3 size: 14 residues. Germline loops: CDR1 SGHRS, CDR2 YFSETQ. This CDR3 reads CASSKQGATDTQYF. In nucleotides, the CDR3 is TGCGCCAGCAGTAAACAGGGGGCAACAGATACGCAGTATTTT.

The CDR3 region is CASSQGLVDTQYF. The CDR3 DNA is TGTGCCAGCAGTCAGGGTCTAGTGGATACGCAGTATTTT. The chain joins TRBV6-1 to TRBJ2-3; possibly TRBD1 for D (5 bases). The germline V and J ends were trimmed by 5 bases and 6 bases, with 12 bases remaining between them. CDR3 length: 13 amino acids. Germline loops: CDR1 MNHNS, CDR2 SASEGT.

The chain recombines TRBV7-2 with TRBJ2-7, with D possibly being TRBD1 (5 bases). V lost 1 base to trimming and J lost 7 bases, with 17 bases between them. The CDR3 totals 15 residues. Germline V CDR1 and CDR2: SGHTA, FQGNSA. CDR3 protein: CASSLGLGAGFEQYF. The CDR3 nucleotides read TGTGCCAGCAGCTTAGGGTTAGGGGCAGGCTTTGAGCAGTACTTC.

The gene calls are TRBV10-2 and TRBJ2-7, with D possibly TRBD1 on 5 matching bases. Trimming left V 3 bases short and J 5 bases short, with 14 bases between. Per germline, CDR1 WSHSY and CDR2 SAAADI. The CDR3 runs 14 residues. The CDR3 loop is CASSDPQGTNEQYF. The CDR3 nucleotides are TGCGCCAGCAGTGACCCCCAGGGTACCAACGAGCAGTACTTC.

V usage is TRBV10-3 and J usage is TRBJ1-3, with 7 bases identical to TRBD1. The CDR3 loop spans 15 amino acids. V gave up 8 bases and J gave up 2 bases; unmatched junction bases: 9. CDR1 and CDR2 (germline): ENHRY, SYGVKD. In nucleotides, the CDR3 is TGTGCCATCCAGCCCGACAGGGTGGCTGGAAACACCATATATTTT. This sequence encodes CAIQPDRVAGNTIYF.

This clone was seen a few times. This rearrangement joins TRBV10-2 to TRBJ2-7; D perhaps matches TRBD1 (6 bases). CDR3 length equals 16 residues. V gave up 3 bases and J gave up 3 bases, with 18 bases separating them. The germline gives CDR1 WSHSY, CDR2 SAAADI. CDR3 in DNA: TGCGCCAGCAGTGACCCTGGGGGCAGGGGCAGCTACGAGCAGTACTTC. Translation: CASSDPGGRGSYEQYF.

This sequence joins TRBV7-6 and TRBJ1-3, with no clear D. This CDR3 contains 14 residues. V shed 5 bases and J shed 9 bases, with 17 bases lying between them. Germline-derived CDR1 and CDR2 are SGHVS and FNYEAQ. CDR3: CASSDRRGESTIYF. The DNA for the CDR3 is TGTGCCAGCAGCGACCGTCGGGGAGAGAGCACCATATATTTT.